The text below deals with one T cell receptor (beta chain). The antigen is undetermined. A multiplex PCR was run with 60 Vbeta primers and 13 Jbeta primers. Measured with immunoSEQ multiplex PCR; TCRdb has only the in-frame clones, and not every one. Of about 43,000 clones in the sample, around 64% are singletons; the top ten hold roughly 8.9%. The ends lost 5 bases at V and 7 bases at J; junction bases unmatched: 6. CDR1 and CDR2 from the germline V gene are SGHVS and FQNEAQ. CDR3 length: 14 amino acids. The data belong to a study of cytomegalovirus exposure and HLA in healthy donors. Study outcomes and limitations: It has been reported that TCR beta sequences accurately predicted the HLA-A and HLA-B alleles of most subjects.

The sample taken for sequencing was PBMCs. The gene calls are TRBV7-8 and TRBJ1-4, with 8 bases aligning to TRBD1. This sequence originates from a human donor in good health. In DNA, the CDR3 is TGTGCCAGCAGCGAACAGGGGGTTGTTGAAAAACTGTTTTTT. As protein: CASSEQGVVEKLFF.